The clone carrying this TCR beta chain was seen a single time. V trimming: 4 bases; J trimming: 3 bases; junction bases outside the gene matches: 8. The CDR3 covers 15 residues. The germline gives CDR1 SEHNR, CDR2 FQNEAQ (reference sequence). These data originate in a study of blood T cell repertoires in COVID-19. Study overall: Symptom resolution, clearance, or two negative PCRs marked the recovered donors of Cohort 3.

As processed by the authors: Estimation of nucleated cell counts was performed using reference gene primer amplification. The data were produced by immunoSEQ multiplex PCR, yet TCRdb's version contains in-frame clones alone and is incomplete. V and J calls and clone size are copied from that table; D and trimming were computed from the DNA. This table has about 280,000 clones, roughly 91% appearing once. This sequence joins TRBV7-9 and TRBJ2-5; 7 bases line up with TRBD1. The sample was PBMCs or T cells enriched from blood (not recorded which). The clonotype originates from a woman aged 55-69 years in a cohort exposed to, infected with or recovered from COVID-19 (not recorded which). The chain's CDR3 is CASSYTQGTEETQYF. The CDR3 DNA follows: TGTGCCAGCAGCTATACCCAAGGGACAGAAGAGACCCAGTACTTC.